Listed here is a single TCR beta chain. Antigen: not known. 13 Jbeta primers and 60 Vbeta primers were used for the PCR. Generated by immunoSEQ multiplex PCR, the TCRdb table keeps only in-frame clones and is missing some. Of 110,000 or so clones listed, around 76% are singletons. This entry belongs to a study of cytomegalovirus exposure and HLA in healthy donors. Findings of the study overall: There were 150 to 200 TCR beta chains listed as cytomegalovirus-associated.

Trimming cost V 2 bases and J 2 bases, with 11 bases left between them. The CDR3 extends over 15 amino acids. CDR1 LNHDA and CDR2 SQIVND come from the germline V gene (reference sequence). V usage is TRBV19 and J usage is TRBJ2-3; unclear D gene. The material sequenced was PBMCs. The receptor was isolated from a middle-aged man in good health and CMV-seropositive. The CDR3 nucleotides are TGTGCCAGTAGTATACTGGGCATCTCCACAGATACGCAGTATTTT. This sequence encodes CASSILGISTDTQYF. The whole variable domain, remainder taken from reference TRBV19 and TRBJ2-3, is DGGITQSPKYLFRKEGQNVTLSCEQNLNHDAMYWYRQDPGQGLRLIYYSQIVNDFQKGDIAEGYSVSREKKESFPLTVTSAQKNPTAFYLCASSILGISTDTQYFGPGTRLTVL.